The clone carrying this TCR beta chain was seen repeatedly, ten times or more. Its antigen is not known. This sample was included in a study of read filtering for tumor transcriptome and immune sequencing. Background on the study: Mean patient age was roughly 70 years, range about 40 to 85; 17 male, roughly 14 female. DNase treatment preceded whole-transcriptome library preparation. RNA-seq yielded only roughly 80 to 1,300 TCR reads, IR-seq about 3.5 to 11 million. Points from the study as a whole: Compared with RNA-seq, IR-seq gave much higher clonotype depth and reliability.

From 400 to 450 ng of RNA, a library with molecular barcoded alpha/delta and beta/gamma adaptors was made. TCRdb called the reads again in MiXCR, with one record for every CDR3 protein. The data hold about 41,000 distinct CDR3 sequences, with roughly 13% observed a single time. CDR3 size: 16 residues. Germline V gene lookup returns CDR1 MNHNY and CDR2 SVGAGI (reference sequence). V gave up 4 bases and J gave up 5 bases; unmatched junction bases: 12. This chain uses TRBV6-6 with TRBJ1-1; TRBD1 aligns across 8 bases. Sample: a population of CD138-negative cells sorted from bone marrow. The source is a donor at least 40 years old with multiple myeloma. The CDR3 sequence: CASSFPGGAGKTEAFF. CDR3 nucleotide sequence: TGTGCCAGCAGTTTCCCAGGGGGCGCGGGTAAGACTGAAGCTTTCTTT.